This T cell receptor beta chain was sequenced for a study of blood T cells in healthy people across ages. CDR3 length: 15 amino acids. The ends were cut back, 3 bases at V and 9 bases at J, with 18 bases in the middle. Germline CDR1 reads SGHAT; CDR2 reads FQNNGV. Sample-barcoded 5' priming and a J-beta primer mix drove a second PCR of roughly 7 to 11 cycles. TCRdb used MiXCR to reprocess the 5' RACE reads, holding one entry per CDR3 protein. The data contain about 1.4 million distinct CDR3 sequences, almost 60% of them seen just once; the ten biggest clones take up about 6.3%. Sequenced sample: blood. The TCR was taken from a man aged 18 to 35 in good health. V gene TRBV11-2 combines with J gene TRBJ2-1; D tentatively fits TRBD1 or TRBD2 (5 bases each). The DNA for the CDR3 is TGTGCCAGCAGCTTGGGGGTTAGTTCGAGTGGTGAGCAGTTCTTC. Translating gives CASSLGVSSSGEQFF.